This T cell receptor (beta chain) was captured by sequencing in a study of regulatory T cells in long-lasting Graves disease (dated by TCRdb to the early 2020s). Regarding the study in general: In the newly diagnosed Graves' disease group, patients had been taking antithyroid drugs for less than 3 months. Persistent Graves' disease patients were compared with newly diagnosed Graves' disease patients by peripheral blood TCR sequencing and RNA sequencing. The study was conducted in China and was registered as a clinical trial. A total of approximately 35 samples underwent TCR sequencing: about 13 from persistent and approximately 20 from newly diagnosed Graves' disease patients. The investigation overall reported the following: Peripheral blood alone was examined, since thyroid tissue, which constituted the primary lesion, could not be accessed. Persistent Graves' disease patients showed lower TCR Shannon entropy and fewer highly expanded clones than newly diagnosed patients, suggesting clonal expansion. More public clonotypes were shared among persistent patients (approximately 3,000) than among newly diagnosed patients (roughly 960). As a limitation, the authors acknowledged that the small sample size may reduce accuracy. TRBV28, TRBJ1-2 and TRBJ2-5 were preferentially used in persistent disease, while TRBV20-1 and TRBJ2-1 were favored in newly diagnosed disease. Only the TCR beta chain was sequenced and analyzed.

The library came from multiplex PCR. Sequencing used an Illumina HiSeq 4000. CDR3 regions were amplified by Arm-PCR with iRepertoire HTBI primers to construct TCR beta libraries. Before sequencing, the PCR products went through gel purification. Regarding the original processing steps: Gene usage analysis of CDR3 amino acid clonotypes relied on the roughly 60 TRBV and 14 TRBJ segments identified across samples. Filtered high-quality paired reads were merged into contigs using COPE and FqMerger. BLAST was used to align contigs to the IMGT TRBV, TRBD and TRBJ reference genes, and CDR3 was defined following IMGT. Any clonotype with a frequency above 0.1% was classified as a highly expanded clone. Shannon entropy served as the measure of repertoire diversity, while the Gini coefficient captured V-J evenness. Public clonotypes were defined as clonotypes shared by more than one individual. TCRdb redid the processing of the public reads, applying fastp at Q25 and MiXCR, and retained in-frame beta chains. Each entry is one CDR3 protein sequence, shown with its most common DNA and genes. These V and J calls derive from TCRdb rather than the authors' analysis. The sample yields 400,000 to 550,000 distinct CDR3 sequences; about 17% were counted once. In total, the top ten clones hold about 10% of the sample.

The time point label on this specimen signifies: newly diagnosed GD, antithyroid drugs for less than 3 months. For both TCR sequencing and RNA sequencing, RNA was extracted from PBMCs in TRIzol. Graves' disease was diagnosed according to American Thyroid Association guidelines. Recruitment of patients was carried out at an endocrinology department in Xi'an, China. From each patient, around 8.3 milliliters of peripheral blood was collected into an EDTA anticoagulant tube. Ficoll Paque Plus density gradient separation was used to isolate PBMCs, and no further T cell sorting was performed. An Agilent 2100 Bioanalyzer and agarose gel were used to check RNA quality, and a NanoDrop 2000 was used to measure RNA concentration. The germline V gene supplies CDR1 MDHEN and CDR2 SYDVKM. The CDR3, cysteine through phenylalanine, is 16 amino acids long. The sequence is cut down to CDR3 DNA, 48 bases in frame from base 1. V is trimmed back by 6 bases and J by 0 bases, and the junction contains 9 bases that no gene match accounts for.

This clonotype was seen many times. Its specific antigen is unknown. Per-base qualities were not stored, and no clone one base away is much larger. This sample also appeared in a second study, on T cells in Graves' hyperthyroidism and ophthalmopathy. From that second study: Stable Graves' hyperthyroidism was defined as no progression to ophthalmopathy during 18 months of follow-up. The hyperthyroidism patients were between 18 and 65 years old and newly diagnosed, with a disease duration of less than 2 months. The study excluded patients with uncontrolled infections, other autoimmune diseases, pregnancy or lactation. Clinical symptoms, serum thyroxine and TRAb, thyroid ultrasound, and orbital computed tomography formed the basis for the diagnoses. A first-round RT-PCR of the TCR CDR3 used the HTBI primer set with the Qiagen OneStep RT-PCR kit. Most expanded thyroid clonotypes (frequency above 0.001) were also detected in blood, suggesting blood repertoires may reflect thyroid immune responses. A 13 V-J signature model separated ophthalmopathy from stable hyperthyroidism, with around 88% sensitivity and 81% to 83% specificity in cross-validation and 80%/75% in testing. During validation, the model predicted progression to ophthalmopathy a median of about 6.3 months ahead of onset, with 70.59% sensitivity and 72% to 80% specificity. To identify TCR V-J signatures that set the groups apart, the researchers used a discovery cohort of roughly 100 patients, made up of under 50 with Graves' ophthalmopathy and about 60 with stable Graves' hyperthyroidism. Prospective prediction of ophthalmopathy was tested in an independent validation cohort consisting of fewer than 20 hyperthyroidism patients and approximately 16 patients who later progressed to ophthalmopathy. For training and testing, the 100 or so patients in the discovery cohort were randomly divided in a 7:3 ratio. In about 6 Graves' hyperthyroidism patients, the study also compared T-cell repertoires from thyroid tissue with T-cell repertoires from blood. After sampling, hyperthyroidism patients received methimazole starting at 30 mg daily, and ophthalmopathy patients received high-dose intravenous methylprednisolone. Libraries were constructed in a second round of multiplex PCR, after which size selection and purification were performed. Paired-end sequencing of the libraries was performed with 100 bp reads on an Illumina HiSeq2000. SOAPnuke was used to process the raw data, throwing out any read that contained adapters or uncalled bases, had a mean Phred below 15, or lacked an exact constant-primer or identifier match. High-quality paired reads were merged using COPE v1.2.5, and each unique nucleotide sequence was defined as a clonotype. Clonotypes were aligned to IMGT TRBV, TRBD and TRBJ reference segments using MiTCR v1.1. The analysis included only V-J combinations with a frequency above 0.0001, which together covered 98% to 99.2% of the repertoires. A TCS score was defined as the ratio of F50 (clonal expansion) to E x V (chaos), with BLOSUM62-based TCRdist applied between CDR3 peptides within each V-J. Welch's t-statistics and random forest reduced 514 V-J features to roughly 13, which were used in a naive Bayes classifier (R e1071). No statistical method was used to fix the sample size in advance, and group allocation was not hidden from the investigators. According to the paper, TCR Vbeta CDR3 sequencing was carried out on over 130 peripheral blood samples, which came from fewer than 50 ophthalmopathy, under 80 hyperthyroidism and about 17 progressor patients.

This receptor chain uses TRBV28 and TRBJ2-5, with 8 junctional bases fitting TRBD1. The clonotype was recovered from a woman aged 30 to 39 with Graves disease. Donor details come from another sample of the same person, matched by shared clones. This sample comprised peripheral blood mononuclear cells (PBMCs), obtained at new diagnosis, from a patient treated with antithyroid drugs. DNA sequence: TGTGCCAGCAGCGCCGGGACAGGAGTGTACCAAGAGACCCAGTACTTC. Translated, it gives CASSAGTGVYQETQYF.